Given below is one T cell receptor beta chain in context. What it binds is unknown. The data were obtained in a study of blood T cells in healthy people across ages. The study, taken as a whole, reports: PBMCs were not sorted, which prevented a conclusive comparison of naive versus antigen-experienced cells.

A J-beta primer mix and a sample-barcoded 5' primer were used in a second PCR of about 7 to 12 cycles. Each cDNA molecule received a tag from a template-switch adaptor that had 12 random nucleotides. Every sample returned 2.5 million or more CDR3-containing paired-end reads. One entry per CDR3 protein results from TCRdb running MiXCR on the 5' RACE reads. The table records roughly 1,800,000 distinct CDR3 sequences, just under 50% of them present only once. The germline V gene encodes CDR1 DFQATT and CDR2 SNEGSKA (reference sequence). There are 15 residues in the CDR3. The chain links TRBV20-1 to TRBJ2-7; a weak D match, TRBD1 (6 bases). The J call may be faulty, since TRBJ2-5 better matches the DNA end. Material: blood. This receptor was identified in a woman in her 40s in good health. CDR3 loop: CSASQRQASGVTQYF. The CDR3 DNA sequence: TGCAGTGCTTCCCAGAGACAGGCTAGTGGGGTGACCCAGTACTTC.